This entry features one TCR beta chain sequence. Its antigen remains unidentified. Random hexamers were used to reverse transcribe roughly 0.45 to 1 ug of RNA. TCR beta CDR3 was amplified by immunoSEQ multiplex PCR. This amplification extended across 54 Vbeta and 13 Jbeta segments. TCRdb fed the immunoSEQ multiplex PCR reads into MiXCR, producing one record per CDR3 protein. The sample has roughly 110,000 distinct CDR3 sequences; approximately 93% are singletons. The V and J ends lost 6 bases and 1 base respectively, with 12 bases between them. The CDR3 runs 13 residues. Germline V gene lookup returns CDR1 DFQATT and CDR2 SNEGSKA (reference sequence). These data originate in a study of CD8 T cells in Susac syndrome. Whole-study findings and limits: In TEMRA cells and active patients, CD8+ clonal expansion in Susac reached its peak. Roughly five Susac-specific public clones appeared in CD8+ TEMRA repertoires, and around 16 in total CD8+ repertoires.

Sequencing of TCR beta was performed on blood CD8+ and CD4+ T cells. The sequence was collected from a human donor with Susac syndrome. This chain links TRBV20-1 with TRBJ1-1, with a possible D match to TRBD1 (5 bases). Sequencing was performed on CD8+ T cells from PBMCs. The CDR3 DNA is TGCAGTGCCACAGGACCGTCGAACACTGAAGCTTTCTTT. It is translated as CSATGPSNTEAFF.